Listed below are T cell receptor beta chains from one sample, sequenced in a study of blood T cells in healthy people across ages. Via MiXCR, TCRdb re-called the 5' RACE reads, giving one row per CDR3 protein. The sample contains 700,000 to 900,000 distinct CDR3 sequences, around a quarter of which appear only once. The sample was also linked to a second study, of T cells of mothers and their children.

The sequencing input was blood. Receptor source: a boy aged 5-17 years in good health. The CDR3 runs from the conserved cysteine through the conserved F or W. A D gene is named only where the DNA matches it firmly. Part of the rows lack a size; the others show once, few, many or a class for expanded clones.

clone_size j_call d_call v_call cdr3_aa cdr3_nt
NA TRBJ2-5 NA TRBV5-1 CASSLTVNQETQYF TGCGCCAGCAGCTTGACAGTAAATCAAGAGACCCAGTACTTC
NA TRBJ2-5 NA TRBV6-6 CASSDGYQQETQYF TGTGCCTCCAGCGACGGTTACCAACAAGAGACCCAGTACTTC
NA TRBJ2-5 NA TRBV20-1 CSALPGRGEETQYF TGCAGTGCTCTTCCAGGACGAGGGGAAGAGACCCAGTACTTC
NA TRBJ2-1 NA TRBV20-1 CSARDRGPKAYNEQFF TGCAGTGCTAGAGATAGGGGACCGAAGGCTTACAATGAGCAGTTCTTC
NA TRBJ2-5 NA TRBV19 CASRDTGISQETQYF TGCGCCAGTAGAGATACAGGGATAAGTCAAGAGACCCAGTACTTC
NA TRBJ1-2 TRBD1 TRBV6-1 CASSAQGALGYTF TGTGCCAGCAGTGCTCAGGGGGCGCTGGGCTACACCTTC
NA TRBJ2-2 TRBD2 TRBV29-1 CSVTLAGNGELFF TGCAGCGTGACCCTAGCGGGAAACGGGGAGCTGTTTTTT
NA TRBJ2-1 NA TRBV24-1 CATSDIRVRGNEQFF TGTGCCACCAGTGATATCCGGGTGCGGGGCAATGAGCAGTTCTTC
NA TRBJ2-7 NA TRBV6-5 CASSQDTEQYF TGTGCCAGCAGCCAAGACACCGAGCAGTACTTC
few TRBJ2-1 NA TRBV6-6 CASSLLTGRLYNEQFF TGTGCCAGCAGTCTCCTTACAGGGCGATTATACAATGAGCAGTTCTTC
NA TRBJ2-7 NA TRBV28 CASTPPGTTRSYEQYF TGTGCCAGCACACCCCCGGGCACTACCCGTTCCTACGAGCAGTACTTC
NA TRBJ2-7 TRBD2 TRBV7-2 CASSGRVDEQYF TGTGCCAGTTCGGGGAGGGTGGACGAGCAGTACTTC
NA TRBJ2-4 TRBD2 TRBV29-1 CSAERGPQNIQYF TGCAGCGCCGAGCGGGGGCCCCAAAACATTCAGTACTTC
NA TRBJ2-1 TRBD2 TRBV7-2 CASSSIAGARDEQFF TGTGCCAGCAGCTCCATAGCGGGGGCTCGGGATGAGCAGTTCTTC
NA TRBJ2-3 NA TRBV5-1 CASSPDGYTDTQYF TGCGCCAGCAGCCCGGACGGGTACACAGATACGCAGTATTTT
few TRBJ1-5 NA TRBV6-1 CASSRGIQQPQHF TGTGCCAGCAGTAGGGGAATACAGCAGCCCCAGCATTTT
NA TRBJ1-5 TRBD1 TRBV6-6 CASLGDRFNQPQHF TGTGCCAGTCTAGGGGACAGGTTTAATCAGCCCCAGCATTTT
NA TRBJ2-7 TRBD2 TRBV2 CASTASGGSYSYEQYF TGTGCCAGCACGGCTAGCGGGGGGTCCTACTCCTACGAGCAGTACTTC
few TRBJ2-5 NA TRBV7-9 CASSLGHGGETQYF TGTGCCAGCAGCTTGGGCCATGGGGGCGAGACCCAGTACTTC
NA TRBJ1-2 NA TRBV24-1 CATAPAGDYGYTF TGTGCCACCGCCCCGGCAGGGGATTATGGCTACACCTTC
few TRBJ1-6 NA TRBV5-1 CASSLNSQGNSPLHF TGCGCCAGTAGCTTGAACAGTCAGGGAAATTCACCCCTCCACTTT
few TRBJ2-5 NA TRBV2 CASSLTRTETQYF TGTGCCAGCAGTTTAACTAGGACAGAGACCCAGTACTTC
NA TRBJ2-4 NA TRBV4-2 CASSQDLGVSLAKNIQYF TGTGCCAGCAGCCAAGATCTAGGGGTCAGTCTAGCCAAGAACATTCAGTACTTC
NA TRBJ1-2 NA TRBV29-1 CSVEQGYYGYTF TGTAGCGTTGAACAAGGGTACTATGGCTACACCTTC
few TRBJ2-5 NA TRBV10-3 CAISGTVRGETQYF TGTGCCATCAGTGGGACGGTTCGGGGGGAGACCCAGTACTTC
NA TRBJ1-2 NA TRBV29-1 CSVVQTAYGYTF TGCAGCGTTGTTCAGACAGCCTATGGCTACACCTTC
NA TRBJ2-2 NA TRBV7-9 CASIHQGDTGELFF TGTGCCAGCATCCACCAGGGTGACACCGGGGAGCTGTTTTTT
few TRBJ2-5 NA TRBV30 CAWSWGPKTQYF TGTGCCTGGAGTTGGGGGCCGAAGACCCAGTACTTC
few TRBJ2-3 NA TRBV6-1 CASSDFGPNTQYF TGTGCCAGCAGTGATTTTGGGCCGAATACGCAGTATTTT
once TRBJ2-5 TRBD2 TRBV7-9 CASSSDRLREAQYF TGTGCCAGCAGCTCCGATCGCCTCCGGGAGGCCCAGTACTTC
few TRBJ2-5 TRBD2 TRBV28 CASTGAGGRNGETQYF TGTGCCAGCACCGGGGCGGGGGGGCGGAATGGGGAGACCCAGTACTTC
NA TRBJ2-5 TRBD2 TRBV4-2 CASSRETSGGAGETQYF TGTGCCAGCAGCCGGGAGACTAGCGGGGGGGCAGGGGAGACCCAGTACTTC
few TRBJ2-1 NA TRBV29-1 CSVEGHSSRGQFF TGCAGCGTTGAAGGGCATTCGTCGCGTGGACAGTTCTTC
few TRBJ1-2 NA TRBV12-3/TRBV12-4 CASRRDTYGYTF TGTGCCAGCAGGCGGGACACCTATGGCTACACCTTC
few TRBJ2-1 NA TRBV20-1 CSAQERSSSYNEQFF TGCAGTGCCCAAGAGCGGAGTAGCTCCTACAATGAGCAGTTCTTC
few TRBJ2-1 TRBD2 TRBV30 CAFLLAGVVEQFF TGTGCCTTCCTTTTGGCGGGGGTGGTTGAGCAGTTCTTC
few TRBJ1-2 NA TRBV6-2/TRBV6-3 CASTRSRTANYGYTF TGTGCCAGCACCAGATCTAGGACGGCAAACTATGGCTACACCTTC
many TRBJ2-2 TRBD1 TRBV27 CASSPGQGYTGELFF TGTGCCAGCAGTCCGGGACAGGGGTACACCGGGGAGCTGTTTTTT
few TRBJ2-1 TRBD2 TRBV2 CASRTAGGRNEQFF TGTGCCAGCAGAACAGCGGGGGGCCGGAATGAGCAGTTCTTC
NA TRBJ2-5 NA TRBV6-1 CASSDLKLQETQYF TGTGCCAGCAGTGACCTAAAACTTCAAGAGACCCAGTACTTC
NA TRBJ2-2 TRBD1 TRBV7-9 CASSLLTGGELFF TGTGCCAGCAGCTTATTGACAGGGGGGGAGCTGTTTTTT
few TRBJ2-7 TRBD2 TRBV10-3 CAISEGTTSYEQYF TGTGCCATCAGTGAAGGGACTACCTCCTACGAGCAGTACTTC
few TRBJ1-6 NA TRBV20-1 CSATGVRSSYNSPLHF TGCAGTGCTACTGGGGTCCGGAGCTCCTATAATTCACCCCTCCACTTT
few TRBJ2-4 NA TRBV2 CASRVGTDNIQYF TGTGCCAGTAGGGTAGGAACGGACAACATTCAGTACTTC
few TRBJ2-7 TRBD2 TRBV4-1 CASSQRSGGTPYEQYF TGCGCCAGCAGCCAACGATCGGGAGGGACCCCCTACGAGCAGTACTTC
few TRBJ2-1 NA TRBV29-1 CSFPFEARTFF TGCAGCTTTCCCTTCGAGGCCCGGACGTTCTTC
NA TRBJ1-1 NA TRBV10-3 CAIRPGTNTEAFF TGTGCCATCAGACCCGGAACTAACACTGAAGCTTTCTTT
few TRBJ2-7 NA TRBV5-1 CASSPRRTASYEQYF TGCGCCAGCAGTCCCCGCCGGACAGCTTCCTACGAGCAGTACTTC
few TRBJ1-2 NA TRBV12-3/TRBV12-4 CASHIRQRTNYGYTF TGTGCCAGCCACATCAGACAGCGTACTAACTATGGCTACACCTTC
NA TRBJ1-1 NA TRBV4-1 CASSHPKKGMNTEAFF TGCGCCAGCAGCCACCCAAAGAAGGGCATGAACACTGAAGCTTTCTTT
few TRBJ1-4 NA TRBV6-1 CASSEVGSLAWEKLFF TGTGCCAGCAGTGAAGTCGGGAGCCTGGCCTGGGAAAAACTGTTTTTT
NA TRBJ1-6 NA TRBV6-5 CASSYRGDNSPLHF TGTGCCAGCAGTTACAGGGGAGATAATTCACCCCTCCACTTT
few TRBJ2-3 TRBD1 TRBV2 CASKRQGPTDTQYF TGTGCCAGCAAGAGACAGGGTCCCACAGATACGCAGTATTTT
NA TRBJ1-2 NA TRBV11-2 CASSLGSVAAIYGYTF TGTGCCAGCAGCTTAGGGTCGGTGGCAGCGATCTATGGCTACACCTTC
few TRBJ1-4 NA TRBV20-1 CSVARVERSGTEKLFF TGCAGTGTTGCCCGGGTTGAGAGAAGTGGGACTGAAAAACTGTTTTTT